This note documents a single TCR beta chain sequence. These data originate in a study of cytomegalovirus exposure and HLA in healthy donors. PCR employed 60 Vbeta and 13 Jbeta primers. This table comes from immunoSEQ multiplex PCR, and its TCRdb copy is limited to in-frame clones, with some not included. The sample lists roughly 38,000 clones, 90% occurring once. The V gene's germline CDR1 is SGHAT and CDR2 FQNNGV. Trimming cost V 0 bases and J 3 bases, with 15 bases left between them. CDR3 length: 16 amino acids. The sample taken for sequencing was PBMCs. This chain joins TRBV11-2 and TRBJ2-7, with TRBD2 as a possible D gene (5 bases). The receptor was derived from a woman under 30 in good health and CMV-seronegative. The CDR3 loop is CASSLDRQRGYYEQYF. DNA for the CDR3: TGTGCCAGCAGCTTAGATCGCCAGCGAGGGTACTACGAGCAGTACTTC.